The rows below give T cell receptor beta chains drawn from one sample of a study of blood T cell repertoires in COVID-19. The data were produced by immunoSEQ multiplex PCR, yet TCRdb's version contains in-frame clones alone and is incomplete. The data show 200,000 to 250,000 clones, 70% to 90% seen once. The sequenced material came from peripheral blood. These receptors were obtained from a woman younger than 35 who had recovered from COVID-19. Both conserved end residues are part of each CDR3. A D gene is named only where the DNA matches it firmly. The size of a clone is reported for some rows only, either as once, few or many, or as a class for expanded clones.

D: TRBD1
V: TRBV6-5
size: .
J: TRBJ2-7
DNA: TGTGCCACTCTGACAGGGGGCCAAGAGCAGTACTTC
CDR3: CATLTGGQEQYF

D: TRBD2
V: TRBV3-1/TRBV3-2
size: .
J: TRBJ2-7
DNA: TGTGCCAGCAGCCAAGCGTTAGGGACTAGCGGGACTCGGTCCCACGAGCAGTACTTC
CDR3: CASSQALGTSGTRSHEQYF

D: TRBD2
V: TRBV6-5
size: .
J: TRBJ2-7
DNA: TGTGCCAGCACCTTGACTAGCGGGCCCTACGAGCAGTACTTC
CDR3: CASTLTSGPYEQYF

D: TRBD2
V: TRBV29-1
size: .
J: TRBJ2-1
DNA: TGCAGCGTTGACTTTGGTAGCGGGATTAGCTCCTACAATGAGCAGTTCTTC
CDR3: CSVDFGSGISSYNEQFF

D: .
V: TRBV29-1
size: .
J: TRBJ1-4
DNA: TGCAGCGCCCTCTCGGACATCACAAATGAAAAACTGTTTTTT
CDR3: CSALSDITNEKLFF

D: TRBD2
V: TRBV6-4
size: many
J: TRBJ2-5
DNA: TGTGCCAGCAGTGAGACTAGCGGGAGTGGAGTAGGGACCCAGTACTTC
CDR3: CASSETSGSGVGTQYF

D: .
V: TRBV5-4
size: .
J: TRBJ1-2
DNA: TGTGCCAGCAGCTTGGTAAAGCAGGGCTCCTATGGCTACACCTTC
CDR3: CASSLVKQGSYGYTF

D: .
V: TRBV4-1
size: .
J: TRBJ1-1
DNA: TGCGCCAGCAGCCAAGACCAGGGTTACACTGAAGCTTTCTTT
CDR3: CASSQDQGYTEAFF

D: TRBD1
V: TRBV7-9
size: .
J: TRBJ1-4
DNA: TGTGCCAGCAGCTTGCAGGGGGTGGGAAAACTGTTTTTT
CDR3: CASSLQGVGKLFF

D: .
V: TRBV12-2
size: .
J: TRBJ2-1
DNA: TGTGCAAGTCGCTGGGGACTAGCGGGAGAGAAGGAATACAATGAGCAGTTCTTC
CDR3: CASRWGLAGEKEYNEQFF

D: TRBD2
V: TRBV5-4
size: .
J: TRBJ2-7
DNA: TGTGCCAGCAGCCCGGGGGGTATCTACGAGCAGTACTTC
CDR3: CASSPGGIYEQYF

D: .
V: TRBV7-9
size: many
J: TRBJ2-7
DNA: TGTGCCAGCAGCCAAAGAGACGAGCAGTACTTC
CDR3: CASSQRDEQYF

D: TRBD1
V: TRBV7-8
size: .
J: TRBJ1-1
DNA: TGTGCCAGCAGCTTAGCGGCAGGGGGCTCTGAAGCTTTCTTT
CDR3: CASSLAAGGSEAFF

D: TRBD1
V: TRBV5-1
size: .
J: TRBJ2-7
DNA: TGCGCCAGCAGCTTGGTCGGGACAGATACCTACGAGCAGTACTTC
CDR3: CASSLVGTDTYEQYF

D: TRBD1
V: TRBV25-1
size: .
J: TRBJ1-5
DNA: TGTGCCAGCAGTGAATTCGGACAGGGGGTCTATCAGCCCCAGCATTTT
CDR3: CASSEFGQGVYQPQHF

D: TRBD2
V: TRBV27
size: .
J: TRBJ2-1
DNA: TGTGCCAGCAAGCGGGGCGGGACTAGCGTCTACAATGAGCAGTTCTTC
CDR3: CASKRGGTSVYNEQFF

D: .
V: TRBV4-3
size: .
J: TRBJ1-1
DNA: TGCGCCAGCAGCCACTTTACAGACACTGAAGCTTTCTTT
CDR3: CASSHFTDTEAFF